The clone carrying this T cell receptor beta chain appeared a single time. This sample stems from a study of blood T cell repertoires in COVID-19. Repertoires were generated with immunoSEQ multiplex PCR, while TCRdb's copy carries only in-frame clones and drops some. The table shows some 44,000 clones, with 88% occurring only once. The CDR3 has 14 amino acids. V shed 4 bases and J 4 bases; nucleotides not matched to a gene: 4. The germline V gene encodes CDR1 SGHTA and CDR2 FQGNSA. This receptor was identified in a human donor in a cohort sampled during active COVID-19. The specimen sequenced was peripheral blood. The chain uses TRBV7-2 and TRBJ1-5, with 7 bases aligning to TRBD1. CDR3 protein: CASSWGQLNQPQHF. The CDR3 DNA reads as TGTGCCAGCAGCTGGGGACAGTTAAATCAGCCCCAGCATTTT.